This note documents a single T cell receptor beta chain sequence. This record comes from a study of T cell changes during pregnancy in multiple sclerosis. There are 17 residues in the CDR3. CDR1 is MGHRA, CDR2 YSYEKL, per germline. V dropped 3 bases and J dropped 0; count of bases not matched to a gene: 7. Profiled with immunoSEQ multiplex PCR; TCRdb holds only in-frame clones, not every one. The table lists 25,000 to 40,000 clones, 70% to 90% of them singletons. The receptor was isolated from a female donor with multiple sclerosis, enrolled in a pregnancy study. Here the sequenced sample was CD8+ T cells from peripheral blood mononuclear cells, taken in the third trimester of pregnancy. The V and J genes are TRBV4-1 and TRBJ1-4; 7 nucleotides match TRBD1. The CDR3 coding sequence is TGCGCCAGCAGCCACCCAGAAGGGGGCTCAACTAATGAAAAACTGTTTTTT. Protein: CASSHPEGGSTNEKLFF.